In its sample, the clone carrying this TCR beta chain was seen a few times. Its antigen is not known. Amplified TCR beta CDR3 regions came from RNA transcripts. First-round RT-PCR targeting the TCR CDR3 was performed with the HTBI primer set. In TCRdb, the multiplex PCR reads were re-called with MiXCR into one record per CDR3 protein. The table has 500,000 to 650,000 distinct CDR3 sequences, approximately 15% seen once. The sample belongs to a study of T cells in Graves' hyperthyroidism and ophthalmopathy. The CDR3 spans 17 residues. Germline trimming cut 4 bases from V and 3 bases from J; bases unmatched to any gene: 5. Germline values: CDR1 MGHDK, CDR2 SYGVNS. The study's findings and limits: In the blood, most expanded thyroid clonotypes above 0.001 appeared as well.

This sample holds PBMCs from under 11 ml fresh peripheral blood. The sequence derives from a woman aged 40 to 50 with Graves' hyperthyroidism. J is TRBJ2-6 and V is TRBV25-1; 11 bases line up with TRBD1. Specimen: blood. The CDR3 DNA sequence: TGTGCCAGCAGTGGGACAGGGGGCTCAAATGGGGCCAACGTCCTGACTTTC. Protein: CASSGTGGSNGANVLTF.